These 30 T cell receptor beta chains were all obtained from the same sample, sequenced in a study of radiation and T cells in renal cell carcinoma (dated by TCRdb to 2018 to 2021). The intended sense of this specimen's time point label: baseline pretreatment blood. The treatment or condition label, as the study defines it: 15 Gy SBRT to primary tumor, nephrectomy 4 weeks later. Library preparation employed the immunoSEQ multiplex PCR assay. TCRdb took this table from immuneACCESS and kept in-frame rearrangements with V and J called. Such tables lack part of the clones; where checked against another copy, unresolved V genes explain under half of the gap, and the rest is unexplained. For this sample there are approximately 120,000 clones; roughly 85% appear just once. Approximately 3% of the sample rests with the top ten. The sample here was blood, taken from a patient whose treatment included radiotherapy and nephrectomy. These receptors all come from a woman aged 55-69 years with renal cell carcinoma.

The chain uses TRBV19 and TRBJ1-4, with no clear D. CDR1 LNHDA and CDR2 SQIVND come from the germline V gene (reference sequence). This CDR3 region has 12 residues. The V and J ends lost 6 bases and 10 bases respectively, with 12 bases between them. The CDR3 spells CASRPTGGKLFF. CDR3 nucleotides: TGTGCCAGTAGGCCCACGGGAGGAAAACTGTTTTTT.

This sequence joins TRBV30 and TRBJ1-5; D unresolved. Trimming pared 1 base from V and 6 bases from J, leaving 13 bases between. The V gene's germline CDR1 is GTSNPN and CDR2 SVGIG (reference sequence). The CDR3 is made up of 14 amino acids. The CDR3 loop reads CAWSGGQDGQPQHF. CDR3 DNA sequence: TGTGCCTGGAGTGGTGGTCAAGACGGTCAGCCCCAGCATTTT.

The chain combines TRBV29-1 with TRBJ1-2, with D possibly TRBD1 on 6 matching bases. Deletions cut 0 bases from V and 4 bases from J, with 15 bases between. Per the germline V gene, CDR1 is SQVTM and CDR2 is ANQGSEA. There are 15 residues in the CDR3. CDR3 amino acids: CSVEDLTGLGYGYTF. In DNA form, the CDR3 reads TGCAGCGTTGAAGATCTCACAGGGCTCGGCTATGGCTACACCTTC.

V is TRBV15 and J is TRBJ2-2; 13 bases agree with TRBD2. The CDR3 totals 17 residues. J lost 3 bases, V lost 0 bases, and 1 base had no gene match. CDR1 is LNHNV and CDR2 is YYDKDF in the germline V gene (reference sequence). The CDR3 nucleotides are TGTGCCACCAGCAGAGAGGGACTAGCGGGACACACCGGGGAGCTGTTTTTT. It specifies CATSREGLAGHTGELFF.

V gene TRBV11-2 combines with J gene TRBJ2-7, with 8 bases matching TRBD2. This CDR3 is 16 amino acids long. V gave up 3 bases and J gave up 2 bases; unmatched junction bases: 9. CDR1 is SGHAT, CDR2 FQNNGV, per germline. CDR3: CASSFQPTSGAYEQYF. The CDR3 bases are TGTGCCAGCAGCTTCCAGCCCACTAGCGGAGCCTACGAGCAGTACTTC. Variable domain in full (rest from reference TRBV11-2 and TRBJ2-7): EAGVAQSPRYKIIEKRQSVAFWCNPISGHATLYWYQQILGQGPKLLIQFQNNGVVDDSQLPKDRFSAERLKGVDSTLKIQPAKLEDSAVYLCASSFQPTSGAYEQYFGPGTRLTVT.

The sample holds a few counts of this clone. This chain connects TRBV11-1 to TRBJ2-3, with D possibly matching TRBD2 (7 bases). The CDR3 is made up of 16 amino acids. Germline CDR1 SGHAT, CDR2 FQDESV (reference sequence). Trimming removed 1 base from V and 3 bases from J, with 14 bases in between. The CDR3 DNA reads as TGTGCCAGCAGCTTAGGCGGGGGCCCAAAAACAGATACGCAGTATTTT. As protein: CASSLGGGPKTDTQYF.

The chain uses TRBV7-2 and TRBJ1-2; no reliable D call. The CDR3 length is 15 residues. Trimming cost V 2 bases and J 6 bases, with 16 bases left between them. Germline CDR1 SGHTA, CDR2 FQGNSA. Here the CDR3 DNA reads TGTGCCAGCAGCTTACAATATCGGTCCTCCCATGGCTACACCTTC. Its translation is CASSLQYRSSHGYTF.

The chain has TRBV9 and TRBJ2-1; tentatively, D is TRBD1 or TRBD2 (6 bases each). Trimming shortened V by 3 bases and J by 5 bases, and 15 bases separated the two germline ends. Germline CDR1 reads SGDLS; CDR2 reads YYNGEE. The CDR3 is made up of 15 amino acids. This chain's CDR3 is CASSASAGQNNEQFF. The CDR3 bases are TGTGCCAGCAGCGCCTCGGCGGGACAAAACAATGAGCAGTTCTTC.

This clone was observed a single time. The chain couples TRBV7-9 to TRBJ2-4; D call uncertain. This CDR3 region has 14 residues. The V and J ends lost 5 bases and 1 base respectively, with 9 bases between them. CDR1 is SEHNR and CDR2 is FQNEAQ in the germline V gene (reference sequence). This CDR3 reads CASSPSEAKNIQYF. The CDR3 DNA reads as TGTGCCAGCAGCCCGTCCGAGGCCAAAAACATTCAGTACTTC. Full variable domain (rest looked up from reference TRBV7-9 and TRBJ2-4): DTGVSQNPRHKITKRGQNVTFRCDPISEHNRLYWYRQTLGQGPEFLTYFQNEAQLEKSRLLSDRFSAERPKGSFSTLEIQRTEQGDSAMYLCASSPSEAKNIQYFGAGTRLSVL.

The CDR3 is CASSNTGGTYGYTF. CDR3 bases: TGTGCCAGCAGCAATACAGGGGGAACGTATGGCTACACCTTC. The rearrangement uses TRBV25-1 and TRBJ1-2, with 8 bases lining up with TRBD1. The ends lost 6 bases at V and 5 bases at J; junction bases unmatched: 8. The CDR3 totals 14 residues. Germline V gene sequence: CDR1 MGHDK, CDR2 SYGVNS.

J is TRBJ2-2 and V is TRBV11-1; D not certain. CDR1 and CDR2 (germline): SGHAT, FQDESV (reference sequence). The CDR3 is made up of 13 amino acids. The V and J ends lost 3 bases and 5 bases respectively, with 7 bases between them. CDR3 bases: TGTGCCAGCAGCTTCGGCAGAACCGGGGAGCTGTTTTTT. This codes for CASSFGRTGELFF.

The CDR3 nucleotides read TGTGCCATCAGTGATTCGACCTCCGGGACAGGGCACTCCTACGAGCAGTACTTC. Protein: CAISDSTSGTGHSYEQYF. J is TRBJ2-7 and V is TRBV10-3; 9 bases fit TRBD1. The CDR3 extends over 18 amino acids. Germline assignment: CDR1 ENHRY and CDR2 SYGVKD. V dropped 3 bases and J dropped 0; count of bases not matched to a gene: 12.

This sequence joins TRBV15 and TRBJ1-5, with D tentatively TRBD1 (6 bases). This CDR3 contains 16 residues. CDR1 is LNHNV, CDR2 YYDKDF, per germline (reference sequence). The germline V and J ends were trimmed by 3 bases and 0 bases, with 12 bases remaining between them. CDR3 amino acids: CATSRGTGISNQPQHF. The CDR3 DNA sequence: TGTGCCACCAGCAGGGGAACAGGGATTAGCAATCAGCCCCAGCATTTT.

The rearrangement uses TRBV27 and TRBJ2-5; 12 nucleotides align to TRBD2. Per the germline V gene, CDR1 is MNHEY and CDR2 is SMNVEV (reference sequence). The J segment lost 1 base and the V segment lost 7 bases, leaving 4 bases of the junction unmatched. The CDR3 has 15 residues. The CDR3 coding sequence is TGTGCCAGCAACCCGACTAGCGGGGGCCAAGAGACCCAGTACTTC. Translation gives CASNPTSGGQETQYF.

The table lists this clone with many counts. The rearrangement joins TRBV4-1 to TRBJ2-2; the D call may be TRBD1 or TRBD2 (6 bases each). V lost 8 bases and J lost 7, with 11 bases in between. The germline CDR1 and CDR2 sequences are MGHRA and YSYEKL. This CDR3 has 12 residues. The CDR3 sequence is CASGKGGGELFF. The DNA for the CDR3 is TGCGCCAGCGGGAAGGGGGGCGGGGAGCTGTTTTTT.

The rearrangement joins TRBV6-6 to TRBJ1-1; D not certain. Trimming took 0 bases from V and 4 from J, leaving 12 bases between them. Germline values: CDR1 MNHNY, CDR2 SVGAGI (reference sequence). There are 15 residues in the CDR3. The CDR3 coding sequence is TGTGCCAGCAGTTACTCGACTCGAGGATCCACTGAAGCTTTCTTT. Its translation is CASSYSTRGSTEAFF.

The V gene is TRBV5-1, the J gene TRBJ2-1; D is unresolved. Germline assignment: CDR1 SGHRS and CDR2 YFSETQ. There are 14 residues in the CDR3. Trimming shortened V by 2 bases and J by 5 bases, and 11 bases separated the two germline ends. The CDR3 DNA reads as TGCGCCAGCAGCTTAATTGCTGCAGACAATGAGCAGTTCTTC. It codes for CASSLIAADNEQFF. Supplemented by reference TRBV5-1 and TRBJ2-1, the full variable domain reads KAGVTQTPRYLIKTRGQQVTLSCSPISGHRSVSWYQQTPGQGLQFLFEYFSETQRNKGNFPGRFSGRQFSNSRSEMNVSTLELGDSALYLCASSLIAADNEQFFGPGTRLTVL.

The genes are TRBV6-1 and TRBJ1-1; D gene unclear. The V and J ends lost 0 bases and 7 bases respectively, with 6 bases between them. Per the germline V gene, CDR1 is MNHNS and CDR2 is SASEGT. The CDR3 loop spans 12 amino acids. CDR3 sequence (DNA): TGTGCCAGCAGTGAAGCGCTACGTGAAGCTTTCTTT. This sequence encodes CASSEALREAFF.

The CDR3 is CAWSRVGSAAVEQYF. CDR3 nucleotide sequence: TGTGCCTGGAGCCGAGTGGGCAGTGCCGCGGTCGAGCAGTACTTC. The chain joins TRBV30 to TRBJ2-7; D is unresolved. The germline gives CDR1 GTSNPN, CDR2 SVGIG (reference sequence). The CDR3 is 15 residues long. With 3 bases removed from V and 6 bases from J, the gap between germline ends came to 21 bases.

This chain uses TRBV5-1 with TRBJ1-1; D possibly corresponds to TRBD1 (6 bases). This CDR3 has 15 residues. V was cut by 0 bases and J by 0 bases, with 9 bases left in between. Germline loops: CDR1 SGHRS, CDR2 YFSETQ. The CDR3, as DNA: TGCGCCAGCAGCTTGGAACAGGGAATGAACACTGAAGCTTTCTTT. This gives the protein CASSLEQGMNTEAFF.

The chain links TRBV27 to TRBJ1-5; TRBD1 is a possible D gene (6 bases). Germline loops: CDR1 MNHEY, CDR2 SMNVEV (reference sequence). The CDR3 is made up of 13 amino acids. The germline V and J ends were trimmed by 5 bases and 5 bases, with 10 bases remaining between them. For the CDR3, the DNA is TGTGCCAGCAGTGCACGACAGGATCAGCCCCAGCATTTT. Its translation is CASSARQDQPQHF.

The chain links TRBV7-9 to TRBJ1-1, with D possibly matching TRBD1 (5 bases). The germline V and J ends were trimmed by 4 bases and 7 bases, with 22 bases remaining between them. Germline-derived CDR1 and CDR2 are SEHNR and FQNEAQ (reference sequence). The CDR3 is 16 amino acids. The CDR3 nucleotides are TGTGCCAGCAGCTCCCGGGACTCAATAAGGCGTGGTGAAGCTTTCTTT. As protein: CASSSRDSIRRGEAFF.

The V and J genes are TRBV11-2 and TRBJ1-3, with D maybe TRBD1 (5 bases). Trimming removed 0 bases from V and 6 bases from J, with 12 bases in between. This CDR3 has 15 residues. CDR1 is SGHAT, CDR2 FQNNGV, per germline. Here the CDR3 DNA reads TGTGCCAGCAGCTTAGATATAACAGGCCTAAACACCATATATTTT. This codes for CASSLDITGLNTIYF.

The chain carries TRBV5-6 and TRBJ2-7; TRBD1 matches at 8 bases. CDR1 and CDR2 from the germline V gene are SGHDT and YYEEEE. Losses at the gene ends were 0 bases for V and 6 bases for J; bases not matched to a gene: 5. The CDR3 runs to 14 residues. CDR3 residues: CASSLGGQVPEQYF. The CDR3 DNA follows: TGTGCCAGCAGCTTGGGGGGACAGGTTCCCGAGCAGTACTTC.

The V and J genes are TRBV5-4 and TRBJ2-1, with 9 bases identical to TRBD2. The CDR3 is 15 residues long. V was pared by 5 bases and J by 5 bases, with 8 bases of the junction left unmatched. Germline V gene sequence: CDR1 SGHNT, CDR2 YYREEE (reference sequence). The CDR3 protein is CASRPWTSEHNEQFF. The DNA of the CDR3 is TGTGCCAGCAGACCATGGACTAGCGAGCACAATGAGCAGTTCTTC.

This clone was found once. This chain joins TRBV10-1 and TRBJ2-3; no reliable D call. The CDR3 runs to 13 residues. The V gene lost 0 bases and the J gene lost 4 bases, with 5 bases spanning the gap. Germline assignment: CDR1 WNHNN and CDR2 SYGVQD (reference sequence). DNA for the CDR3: TGCGCCAGCAGTGAGTCCGGTCCAGATACGCAGTATTTT. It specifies CASSESGPDTQYF.

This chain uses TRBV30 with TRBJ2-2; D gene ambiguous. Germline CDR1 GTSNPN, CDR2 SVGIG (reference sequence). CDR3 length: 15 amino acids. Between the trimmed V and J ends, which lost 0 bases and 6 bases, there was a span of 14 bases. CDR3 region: CAWSVRLIGPGELFF. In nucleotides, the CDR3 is TGTGCCTGGAGTGTCCGGCTAATAGGGCCCGGGGAGCTGTTTTTT.

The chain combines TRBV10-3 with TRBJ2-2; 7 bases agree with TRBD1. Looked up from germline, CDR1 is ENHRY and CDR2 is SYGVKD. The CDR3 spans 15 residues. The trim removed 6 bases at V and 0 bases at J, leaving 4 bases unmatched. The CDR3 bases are TGTGCCATCAGGATGGACAGGTCGAACACCGGGGAGCTGTTTTTT. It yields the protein CAIRMDRSNTGELFF.

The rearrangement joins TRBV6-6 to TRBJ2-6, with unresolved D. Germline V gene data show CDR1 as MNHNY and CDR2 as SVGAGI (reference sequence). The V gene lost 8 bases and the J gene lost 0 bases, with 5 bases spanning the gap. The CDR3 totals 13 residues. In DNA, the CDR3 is TGTGCCAGCGGAAACTCTGGGGCCAACGTCCTGACTTTC. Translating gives CASGNSGANVLTF.

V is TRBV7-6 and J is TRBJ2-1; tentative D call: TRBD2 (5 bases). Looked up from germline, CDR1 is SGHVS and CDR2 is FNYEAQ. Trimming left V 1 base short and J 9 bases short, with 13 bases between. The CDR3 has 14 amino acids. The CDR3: CASSLDAGTSEQFF. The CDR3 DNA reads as TGTGCCAGCAGCTTAGATGCGGGCACGAGTGAGCAGTTCTTC. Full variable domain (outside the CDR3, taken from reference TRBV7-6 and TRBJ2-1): GAGVSQSPRYKVTKRGQDVALRCDPISGHVSLYWYRQALGQGPEFLTYFNYEAQQDKSGLPNDRFSAERPEGSISTLTIQRTEQRDSAMYRCASSLDAGTSEQFFGPGTRLTVL.